The rows below give T cell receptor beta chains drawn from one sample of a study of OX40 agonist ivuxolimab in advanced cancers. TCRdb's copy holds only in-frame clones and misses some; the assay was immunoSEQ multiplex PCR. The table shows tens of thousands of clones, with around 93% occurring only once. The source material was CD4+ or CD8+ T cells sorted from blood, sampled in a trial of the OX40 agonist ivuxolimab. The receptors stem from an adult with an advanced solid tumor such as melanoma, head and neck, liver or kidney cancer. Both conserved end residues are part of each CDR3. The D gene is left open where the match is weak. Clone size is given for some rows only: seen once, a few or many times, or a class if the clone is expanded.

NA NA 12 TRBJ2-1 TRBV9 CASMGGNNEQFF TGTGCCAGCATGGGGGGAAACAATGAGCAGTTCTTC
NA NA 15 TRBJ1-1 TRBV7-8 CASSDPGQLLLEAFF TGTGCCAGCAGCGACCCCGGGCAGCTCCTTCTTGAAGCTTTCTTT
NA NA 12 TRBJ2-1 TRBV5-1 CASSGQAPEQFF TGCGCCAGCAGCGGCCAGGCCCCTGAGCAGTTCTTC
NA NA 15 TRBJ2-1 TRBV4-1 CASSRRRATGNEQFF TGCGCCAGCAGCCGAAGGAGGGCCACGGGGAATGAGCAGTTCTTC
once NA 14 TRBJ2-3 TRBV30 CAWSVLGNTDTQYF TGTGCCTGGAGTGTACTAGGGAACACAGATACGCAGTATTTT
NA NA 15 TRBJ1-2 TRBV30 CAWSVTRAGNYGYTF TGTGCCTGGAGTGTAACCAGGGCCGGCAACTATGGCTACACCTTC
NA TRBD1 13 TRBJ2-1 TRBV10-3 CAISELQGGEQFF TGTGCCATCAGTGAGCTACAGGGGGGTGAGCAGTTCTTC
NA NA 11 TRBJ1-1 TRBV27 CASSRGSEAFF TGTGCCAGCAGTCGCGGGTCGGAAGCTTTCTTT
NA NA 13 TRBJ1-1 TRBV6-5 CASSYGGGTEAFF TGTGCCAGCAGTTACGGGGGGGGCACTGAAGCTTTCTTT
NA NA 13 TRBJ2-7 TRBV5-6 CASSLGPTYEQYF TGTGCCAGCAGCTTGGGGCCTACCTACGAGCAGTACTTC
NA TRBD1 15 TRBJ1-6 TRBV27 CASSVQGPYNSPLHF TGTGCCAGCAGTGTACAGGGGCCCTATAATTCACCCCTCCACTTT
NA TRBD2 16 TRBJ2-7 TRBV18 CASSPLAGERVYEQYF TGTGCCAGCTCACCGCTCGCGGGAGAGAGGGTCTACGAGCAGTACTTC
NA NA 15 TRBJ1-2 TRBV7-9 CASSLGGPGIYGYTF TGTGCCAGCAGCTTGGGTGGTCCAGGGATCTATGGCTACACCTTC
NA NA 14 TRBJ2-2 TRBV4-1 CASSQPHGTGELFF TGCGCCAGCAGCCAACCACACGGGACCGGGGAGCTGTTTTTT
NA NA 14 TRBJ2-3 TRBV7-3 CASSLNAGTDTQYF TGTGCCAGCAGCTTAAACGCTGGAACAGATACGCAGTATTTT
NA TRBD2 14 TRBJ2-7 TRBV4-1 CASSQRDYDYEQYF TGCGCCAGCAGCCAACGGGACTATGACTACGAGCAGTACTTC
NA NA 15 TRBJ2-1 TRBV13 CASSQDLAPENEQFF TGTGCCAGCTCCCAGGACCTCGCCCCTGAGAATGAGCAGTTCTTC
NA NA 16 TRBJ2-1 TRBV7-9 CASSLDGRGPFDEQFF TGTGCCAGCAGCTTAGACGGGAGAGGGCCATTCGATGAGCAGTTCTTC
NA NA 12 TRBJ2-7 TRBV6-4 CASSDRQGEQYF TGTGCCAGCAGTGACCGTCAGGGAGAGCAGTACTTC
NA TRBD1 14 TRBJ2-7 TRBV10-2 CASSETQGRDEQYF TGCGCCAGCAGTGAGACACAGGGGAGAGACGAGCAGTACTTC
NA NA 13 TRBJ2-7 TRBV4-1 CASSQVRGYEQYF TGCGCCAGCAGCCAAGTGAGGGGCTACGAGCAGTACTTC
NA NA 12 TRBJ1-1 TRBV5-6 CASSFLGTEAFF TGTGCCAGCAGCTTTCTGGGGACTGAAGCTTTCTTT
NA TRBD2 17 TRBJ2-2 TRBV5-1 CASSLTPGGEGTGELFF TGCGCCAGCAGCTTGACCCCGGGGGGAGAGGGCACCGGGGAGCTGTTTTTT
NA NA 15 TRBJ2-3 TRBV11-2 CASSLGTALTDTQYF TGTGCCAGCAGCTTAGGGACAGCGCTCACAGATACGCAGTATTTT
NA TRBD1 16 TRBJ2-7 TRBV5-4 CASSSTGGGTPYEQYF TGTGCCAGCAGCTCTACAGGGGGCGGTACCCCCTACGAGCAGTACTTC
NA NA 13 TRBJ2-1 TRBV9 CASSPGALDEQFF TGTGCCAGCAGCCCGGGAGCGCTGGATGAGCAGTTCTTC
few NA 14 TRBJ1-2 TRBV7-9 CASSHTSDNYGYTF TGTGCCAGCAGCCATACTTCGGATAACTATGGCTACACCTTC
NA NA 11 TRBJ1-2 TRBV5-6 CASSLWDIYTF TGTGCCAGCAGCTTGTGGGACATCTACACCTTC
NA TRBD1 16 TRBJ2-7 TRBV5-1 CASRPSSGGKAYEQYF TGCGCCAGCAGACCTTCCTCAGGGGGAAAGGCCTACGAGCAGTACTTC
NA TRBD1 15 TRBJ2-3 TRBV13 CASAPGQGFTDTQYF TGTGCCAGCGCTCCGGGACAGGGGTTTACAGATACGCAGTATTTT
NA TRBD1 17 TRBJ2-7 TRBV13 CASSLGLGGTGVSEQYF TGTGCCAGCAGTCTAGGTCTCGGTGGGACAGGGGTTTCCGAGCAGTACTTC
NA NA 16 TRBJ2-5 TRBV7-9 CASSLQQGDFQETQYF TGTGCCAGCAGCTTACAACAGGGCGATTTCCAGGAGACCCAGTACTTC
NA NA 13 TRBJ1-4 TRBV5-1 CASSGGLSEKLFF TGCGCCAGCAGCGGGGGGCTAAGTGAAAAACTGTTTTTT
NA TRBD2 16 TRBJ2-2 TRBV10-3 CAISEWGVAGSGELFF TGTGCCATCAGTGAGTGGGGAGTAGCGGGGTCCGGGGAGCTGTTTTTT
NA NA 13 TRBJ2-7 TRBV2 CASSGLSTYEQYF TGTGCCAGCAGTGGACTATCAACCTACGAGCAGTACTTC
NA NA 13 TRBJ2-7 TRBV29-1 CSALPQTGYEQYF TGCAGCGCCCTACCACAAACAGGGTACGAGCAGTACTTC
NA TRBD2 17 TRBJ2-3 TRBV11-3 CASSLRRGGSSTDTQYF TGTGCCAGCAGCTTAAGGAGAGGCGGGAGTAGCACAGATACGCAGTATTTT
NA TRBD1 14 TRBJ1-2 TRBV29-1 CSASGTGSVDGYTF TGCAGCGCCTCCGGGACAGGGAGTGTGGACGGCTACACCTTC
once TRBD2 13 TRBJ2-1 TRBV6-1 CASTREGHNEQFF TGTGCCAGCACCCGGGAGGGCCACAATGAGCAGTTCTTC
NA NA 15 TRBJ1-3 TRBV6-5 CASSYSRSAGNTIYF TGTGCCAGCAGTTACTCCCGGTCGGCTGGAAACACCATATATTTT
NA NA 13 TRBJ2-6 TRBV13 CASEGSGANVLTF TGTGCCAGCGAGGGGTCTGGGGCCAACGTCCTGACTTTC
NA TRBD1 15 TRBJ2-3 TRBV27 CASSLTGQGTDTQYF TGTGCCAGCAGTTTAACAGGACAGGGCACAGATACGCAGTATTTT
NA NA 15 TRBJ2-2 TRBV18 CASSIGPLNTGELFF TGTGCCAGCTCCATCGGACCCTTGAACACCGGGGAGCTGTTTTTT
NA NA 15 TRBJ2-1 TRBV6-5 CASSAGTPYHNEQFF TGTGCCAGCAGTGCCGGGACTCCGTACCACAATGAGCAGTTCTTC
NA NA 14 TRBJ2-1 TRBV7-9 CASSLGGSSNEQFF TGTGCCAGCAGCCTCGGAGGGAGTAGCAATGAGCAGTTCTTC
NA NA 17 TRBJ2-3 TRBV7-6 CASSDRVAGVKADTQYF TGTGCCAGCAGCGACAGGGTCGCGGGAGTTAAAGCAGATACGCAGTATTTT
NA NA 12 TRBJ2-2 TRBV12-5 CASGSGAGELFF TGTGCTAGTGGTAGTGGGGCCGGGGAGCTGTTTTTT
NA NA 11 TRBJ1-1 TRBV29-1 CSVELNTEAFF TGCAGCGTTGAGTTGAACACTGAAGCTTTCTTT
NA NA 14 TRBJ2-7 TRBV9 CASSVLGGAYEQYF TGTGCCAGCAGCGTACTAGGGGGGGCCTACGAGCAGTACTTC